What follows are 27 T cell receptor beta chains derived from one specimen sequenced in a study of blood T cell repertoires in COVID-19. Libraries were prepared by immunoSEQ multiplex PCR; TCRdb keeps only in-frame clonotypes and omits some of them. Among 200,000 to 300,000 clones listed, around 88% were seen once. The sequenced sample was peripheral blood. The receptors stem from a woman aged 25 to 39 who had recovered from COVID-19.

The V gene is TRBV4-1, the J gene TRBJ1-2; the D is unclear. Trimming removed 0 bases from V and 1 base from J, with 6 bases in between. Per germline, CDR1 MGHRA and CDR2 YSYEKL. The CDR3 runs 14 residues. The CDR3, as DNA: TGCGCCAGCAGCCAAGATAACAGTAACTATGGCTACACCTTC. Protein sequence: CASSQDNSNYGYTF.

The CDR3 is CASSLEAGGLGEQYF. DNA for the CDR3: TGTGCCAGCAGCTTAGAAGCGGGGGGGCTAGGGGAGCAGTACTTC. The genes are TRBV7-7 and TRBJ2-7, with TRBD2 matching over 10 bases. The CDR3 has 15 residues. With V trimmed by 1 base and J by 7 bases, 7 bases remained unmatched. Germline V gene sequence: CDR1 SSHAT, CDR2 FNYEAQ (reference sequence). Supplemented by reference TRBV7-7 and TRBJ2-7, the full variable domain reads GAGVSQSPRYKVTKRGQDVTLRCDPISSHATLYWYQQALGQGPEFLTYFNYEAQPDKSGLPSDRFSAERPEGSISTLTIQRTEQRDSAMYRCASSLEAGGLGEQYFGPGTRLTVT.

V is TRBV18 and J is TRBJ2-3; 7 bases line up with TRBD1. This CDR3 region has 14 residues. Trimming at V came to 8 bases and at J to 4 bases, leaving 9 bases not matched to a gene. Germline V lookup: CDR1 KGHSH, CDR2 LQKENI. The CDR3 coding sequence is TGTGCCAGCGAGCCTGACCAGGGGGCAGATACGCAGTATTTT. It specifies CASEPDQGADTQYF. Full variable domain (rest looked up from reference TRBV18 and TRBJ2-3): NAGVMQNPRHLVRRRGQEARLRCSPMKGHSHVYWYRQLPEEGLKFMVYLQKENIIDESGMPKERFSAEFPKEGPSILRIQQVVRGDSAAYFCASEPDQGADTQYFGPGTRLTVL.

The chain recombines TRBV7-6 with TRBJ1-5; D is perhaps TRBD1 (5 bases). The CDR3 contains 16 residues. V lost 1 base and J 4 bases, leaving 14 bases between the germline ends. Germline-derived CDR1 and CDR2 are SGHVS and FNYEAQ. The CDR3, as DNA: TGTGCCAGCAGCTTAGGCGTCGCCGGGGGAAATCAGCCCCAGCATTTT. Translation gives CASSLGVAGGNQPQHF.

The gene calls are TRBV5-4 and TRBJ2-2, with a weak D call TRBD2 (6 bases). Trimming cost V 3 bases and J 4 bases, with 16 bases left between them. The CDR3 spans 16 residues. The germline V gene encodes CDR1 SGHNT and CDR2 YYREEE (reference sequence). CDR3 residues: CASSSLEEGATGELFF. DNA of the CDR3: TGTGCCAGCAGCTCCTTGGAGGAGGGAGCCACCGGGGAGCTGTTTTTT.

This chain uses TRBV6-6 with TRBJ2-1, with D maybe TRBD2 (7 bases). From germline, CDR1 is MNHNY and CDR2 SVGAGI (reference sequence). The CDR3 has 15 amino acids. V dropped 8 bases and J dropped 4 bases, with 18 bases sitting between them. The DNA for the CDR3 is TGTGCCAGCGTCGTTGGGGGGGCCCTATACAATGAGCAGTTCTTC. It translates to CASVVGGALYNEQFF.

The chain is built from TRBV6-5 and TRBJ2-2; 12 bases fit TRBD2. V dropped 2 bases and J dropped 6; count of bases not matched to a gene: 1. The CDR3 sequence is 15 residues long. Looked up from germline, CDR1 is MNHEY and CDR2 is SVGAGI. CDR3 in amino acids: CASSYLAGGPGELFF. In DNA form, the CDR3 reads TGTGCCAGCAGTTACCTAGCGGGGGGGCCCGGGGAGCTGTTTTTT.

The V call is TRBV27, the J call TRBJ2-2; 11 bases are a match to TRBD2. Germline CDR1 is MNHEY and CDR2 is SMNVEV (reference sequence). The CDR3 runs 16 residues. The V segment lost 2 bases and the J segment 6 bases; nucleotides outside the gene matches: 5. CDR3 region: CASSLVPGLAAGELFF. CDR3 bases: TGTGCCAGCAGTTTAGTACCGGGACTAGCGGCCGGGGAGCTGTTTTTT.

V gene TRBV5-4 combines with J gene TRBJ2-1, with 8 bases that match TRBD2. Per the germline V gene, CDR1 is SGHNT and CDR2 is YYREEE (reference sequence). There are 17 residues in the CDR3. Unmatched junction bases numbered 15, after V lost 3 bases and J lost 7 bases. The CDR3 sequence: CASSWTLPRGGHNEQFF. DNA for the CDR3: TGTGCCAGCAGCTGGACCCTGCCTCGGGGGGGCCATAATGAGCAGTTCTTC. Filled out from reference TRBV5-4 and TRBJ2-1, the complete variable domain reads ETGVTQSPTHLIKTRGQQVTLRCSSQSGHNTVSWYQQALGQGPQFIFQYYREEENGRGNFPPRFSGLQFPNYSSELNVNALELDDSALYLCASSWTLPRGGHNEQFFGPGTRLTVL.

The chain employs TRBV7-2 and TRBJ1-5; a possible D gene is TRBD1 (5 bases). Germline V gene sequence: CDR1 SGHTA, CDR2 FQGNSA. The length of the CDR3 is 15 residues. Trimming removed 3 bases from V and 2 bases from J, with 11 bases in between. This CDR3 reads CASSFTGMGNQPQHF. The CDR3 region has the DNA TGTGCCAGCAGCTTCACAGGTATGGGCAATCAGCCCCAGCATTTT.

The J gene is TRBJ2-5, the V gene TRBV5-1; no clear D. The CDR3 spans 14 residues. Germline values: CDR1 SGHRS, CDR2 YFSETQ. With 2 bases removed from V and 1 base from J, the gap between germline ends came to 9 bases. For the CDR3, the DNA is TGCGCCAGCAGCTTTTTTGGCAGCCAAGAGACCCAGTACTTC. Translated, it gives CASSFFGSQETQYF.

The CDR3 nucleotides are TGTGCCAGCAGCTTAGTACAGCTGGGCGGGGACAATGAGCAGTTCTTC. Protein: CASSLVQLGGDNEQFF. The chain links TRBV11-1 to TRBJ2-1; D possibly corresponds to TRBD2 (6 bases). Germline V gene lookup returns CDR1 SGHAT and CDR2 FQDESV (reference sequence). Trimming stripped 1 base from V and 5 bases from J, with 15 bases between. The CDR3 covers 16 residues.

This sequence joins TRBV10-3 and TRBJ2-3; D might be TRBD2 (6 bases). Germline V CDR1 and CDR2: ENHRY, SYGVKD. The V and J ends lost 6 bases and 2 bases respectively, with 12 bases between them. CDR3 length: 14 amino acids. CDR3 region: CAISNGGYTDTQYF. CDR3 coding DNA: TGTGCCATCAGCAACGGGGGATACACAGATACGCAGTATTTT.

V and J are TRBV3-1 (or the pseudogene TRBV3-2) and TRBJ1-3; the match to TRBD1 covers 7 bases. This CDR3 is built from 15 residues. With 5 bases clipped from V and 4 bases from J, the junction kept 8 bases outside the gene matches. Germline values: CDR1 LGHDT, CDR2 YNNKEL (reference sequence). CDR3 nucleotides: TGTGCCAGCAGCGAGACCGGGACAGCAGGAAACACCATATATTTT. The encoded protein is CASSETGTAGNTIYF.

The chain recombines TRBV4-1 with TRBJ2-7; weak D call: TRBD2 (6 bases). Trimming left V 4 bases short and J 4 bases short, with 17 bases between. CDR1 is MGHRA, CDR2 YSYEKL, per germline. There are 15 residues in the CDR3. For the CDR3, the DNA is TGCGCCAGCAGCCGAAAAGGGACTGAAGATTACGAGCAGTACTTC. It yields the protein CASSRKGTEDYEQYF.

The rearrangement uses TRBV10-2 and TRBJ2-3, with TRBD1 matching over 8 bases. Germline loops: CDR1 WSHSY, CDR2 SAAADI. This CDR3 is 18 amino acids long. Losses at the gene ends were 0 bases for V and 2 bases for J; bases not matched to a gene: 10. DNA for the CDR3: TGCGCCAGCAGTGAGTCACCAGGGGGCAACGGACCCACAGATACGCAGTATTTT. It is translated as CASSESPGGNGPTDTQYF.

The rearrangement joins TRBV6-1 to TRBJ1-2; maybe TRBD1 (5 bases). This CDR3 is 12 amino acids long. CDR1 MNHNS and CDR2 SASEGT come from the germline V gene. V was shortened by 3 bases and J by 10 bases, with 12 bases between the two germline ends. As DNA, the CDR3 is TGTGCCAGCAGTGACGGGGGAACCCACTACACCTTC. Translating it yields CASSDGGTHYTF.

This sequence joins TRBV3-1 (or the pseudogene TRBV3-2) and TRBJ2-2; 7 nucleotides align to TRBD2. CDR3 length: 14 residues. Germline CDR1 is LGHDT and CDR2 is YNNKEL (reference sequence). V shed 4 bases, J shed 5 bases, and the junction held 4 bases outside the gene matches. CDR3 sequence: CASSRAGETGELFF. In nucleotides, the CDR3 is TGTGCCAGCAGCCGCGCGGGGGAAACCGGGGAGCTGTTTTTT.

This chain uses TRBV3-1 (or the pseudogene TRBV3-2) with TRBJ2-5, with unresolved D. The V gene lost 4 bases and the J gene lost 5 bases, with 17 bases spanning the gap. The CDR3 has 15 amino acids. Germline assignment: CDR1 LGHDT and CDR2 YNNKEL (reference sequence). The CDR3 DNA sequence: TGTGCCAGCAGCCTCGCCTTGCAATCAGCGGAGACCCAGTACTTC. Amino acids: CASSLALQSAETQYF.

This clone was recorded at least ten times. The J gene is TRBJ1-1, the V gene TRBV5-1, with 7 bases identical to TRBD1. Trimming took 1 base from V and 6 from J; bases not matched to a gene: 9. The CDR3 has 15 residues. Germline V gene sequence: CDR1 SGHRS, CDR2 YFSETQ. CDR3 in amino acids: CASSLSVIRGAEAFF. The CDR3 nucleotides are TGCGCCAGCAGCTTGTCGGTGATCAGGGGGGCTGAAGCTTTCTTT.

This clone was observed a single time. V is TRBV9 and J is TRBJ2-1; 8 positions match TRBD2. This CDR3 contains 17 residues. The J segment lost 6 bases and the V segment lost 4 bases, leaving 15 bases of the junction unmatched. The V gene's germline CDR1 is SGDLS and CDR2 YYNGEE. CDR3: CASSPSLGTSRGNEQFF. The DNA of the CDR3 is TGTGCCAGCAGCCCCAGCCTTGGGACTAGTAGGGGCAATGAGCAGTTCTTC.

CDR3 sequence reads: CASSVADSLAKNIQYF. The CDR3 bases are TGTGCCAGCAGCGTAGCGGACAGTCTAGCCAAAAACATTCAGTACTTC. This chain links TRBV9 with TRBJ2-4; a possible D gene is TRBD1 (6 bases). In germline, CDR1 is SGDLS, CDR2 YYNGEE. Trimming took 0 bases from V and 0 from J, leaving 10 bases between them. There are 16 residues in the CDR3.

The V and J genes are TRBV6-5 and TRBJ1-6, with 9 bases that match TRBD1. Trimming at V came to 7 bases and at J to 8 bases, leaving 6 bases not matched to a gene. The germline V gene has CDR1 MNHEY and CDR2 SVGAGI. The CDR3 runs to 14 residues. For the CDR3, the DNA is TGTGCCAGCAACGAACAGGGGGCTCATTCACCCCTCCACTTT. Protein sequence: CASNEQGAHSPLHF.

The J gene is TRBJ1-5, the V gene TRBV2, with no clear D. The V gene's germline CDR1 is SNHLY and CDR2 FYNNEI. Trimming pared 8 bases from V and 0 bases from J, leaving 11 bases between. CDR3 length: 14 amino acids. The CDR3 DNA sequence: TGTGCCAGCCGCGTTGTGAATAGCAATCAGCCCCAGCATTTT. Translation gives CASRVVNSNQPQHF.

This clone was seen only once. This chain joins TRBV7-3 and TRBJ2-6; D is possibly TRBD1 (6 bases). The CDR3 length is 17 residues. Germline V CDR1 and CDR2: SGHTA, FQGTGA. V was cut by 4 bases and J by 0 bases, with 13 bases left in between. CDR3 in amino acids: CASSYRVGSSGANVLTF. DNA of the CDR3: TGTGCCAGCAGCTACAGGGTGGGCTCCTCTGGGGCCAACGTCCTGACTTTC.

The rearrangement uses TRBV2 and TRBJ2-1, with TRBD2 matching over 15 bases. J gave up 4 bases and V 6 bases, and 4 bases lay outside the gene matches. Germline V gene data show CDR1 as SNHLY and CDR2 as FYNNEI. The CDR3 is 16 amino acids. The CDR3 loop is CASSPGLAGGYNEQFF. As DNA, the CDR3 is TGTGCCAGCAGCCCCGGACTAGCGGGGGGGTACAATGAGCAGTTCTTC.

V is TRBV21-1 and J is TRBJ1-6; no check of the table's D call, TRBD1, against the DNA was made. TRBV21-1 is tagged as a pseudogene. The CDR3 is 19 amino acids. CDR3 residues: CASRGQGLPSCSYNSPLHF. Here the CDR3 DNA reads TGTGCCAGCAGGGGACAGGGGCTACCCTCGTGCTCCTATAATTCACCCCTCCACTTT.